The clone carrying this TCR beta chain was recorded a few times. Its specificity is unknown. The CDR3 extends over 15 amino acids. CDR1 and CDR2 (germline): DFQATT, SNEGSKA (reference sequence). Trimming took off 2 bases at V and 5 bases at J, with 15 bases between the two ends. TCRdb re-called the reads with MiXCR, one entry per CDR3 protein. The repertoire holds 270,000 or so distinct CDR3 sequences, with 17% as singletons. The record originates from a study of T cell repertoires in cytomegalovirus infection. Study details: Through public TCR beta signatures, both CMV infection and matching HLA type were indicated.

General study results and limits: Adding up the frequency of public TCR beta families identified people who carried CMV plus the relevant HLA. The ex vivo response was dominated by HLA-C-restricted CMV-specific TCR beta clonotypes.

Sequences were obtained from CD8+ T cells from PBMCs. The receptor was isolated from a human donor in good health (CMV status not recorded). Some clones in this sample may be carry-over from other donors' samples. V is TRBV20-1 and J is TRBJ2-2; TRBD1 or TRBD2 may be the D gene (5 bases each). The CDR3 DNA is TGCAGTGCTAGACGGGACCGGAGAGGAACCGGGGAGCTGTTTTTT. This encodes CSARRDRRGTGELFF.